This T cell receptor beta chain appears in the sequencing data of a study of blood T cell repertoires in COVID-19. In the study overall: The United States, Italy and Spain were the sources of the acute and convalescent COVID-19 samples. PBMCs, B-cell-depleted T cells, or T cells provided the cDNA or gDNA that made up the material.

In the study's own analysis: Estimation of nucleated cell counts relied on the amplification of reference gene primers. TCRdb keeps only in-frame clones here, not all; method: immunoSEQ multiplex PCR. Clone size and V and J calls were adopted from that table, with D and trimming inferred from the DNA. The table has 350,000 to 450,000 clones, approximately 86% seen once. The CDR3 loop spans 16 amino acids. In germline, CDR1 is MNHEY, CDR2 SVGAGI. V lost 2 bases, J lost 3 bases, and 6 bases stayed unmatched. Seattle participants joined during active infection and were tracked over time. The TCR originated in a woman aged 60-75 years with COVID-19, enrolled during active disease. The chain has TRBV6-5 and TRBJ2-3, with TRBD2 identical over 9 bases. The material sequenced was peripheral blood. CDR3 in DNA: TGTGCCAGCAGTTACCGCTCTAGCGGGGCTACAGATACGCAGTATTTT. This codes for CASSYRSSGATDTQYF.